What follows describes a single TCR beta chain. What it recognizes is unknown. This CDR3 has 15 residues. The V end was cut by 2 bases, the J end by 4 bases, with 14 bases between. Germline loops: CDR1 MNHEY, CDR2 SMNVEV (reference sequence). This sample was taken from a study of Ad26.COV2.S vaccination and SARS-CoV-2 variants. Broader study findings: TCR breadth and depth analyses may have underestimated total T cell responses. After vaccination, reports described spike-specific CD8+ and CD4+ T cell responses as showing substantial breadth.

The method was immunoSEQ multiplex PCR; TCRdb's version includes in-frame clones alone and lacks a portion of them. The sample holds around 140,000 clones; just over 85% are singletons and the top ten take 5%. V gene TRBV27 combines with J gene TRBJ2-5, with D possibly being TRBD2 (6 bases). The source material was peripheral blood, sampled after recovery from COVID-19. The receptor comes from a human donor who had recovered from COVID-19. The CDR3 spells CASSLAGLVGETQYF. CDR3 DNA sequence: TGTGCCAGCAGTTTAGCGGGATTAGTAGGAGAGACCCAGTACTTC.